This T cell receptor beta chain originates from a study of CD8 T cells in Susac syndrome. This clonotype was seen just once. Sequencing targeted TCR beta in T cells from blood (CD8+ and CD4+). Healthy donors formed controls matched for age and sex. Purification of the CD8+ and CD4+ T cells relied on negative isolation, and TEMRA cells underwent FACS enrichment. An amount of RNA that ranged from 0.5 to 1 ug was reverse transcribed with random hexamers. An immunoSEQ multiplex PCR generated amplified TCR beta CDR3 products spanning 54 Vbeta and 13 Jbeta. Each CDR3 protein is one row after TCRdb ran MiXCR on the immunoSEQ multiplex PCR reads. The sample gives more than 65,000 distinct CDR3 sequences, around 95% of which show up once; over 0.2% is in the top ten. The clonotype comes from a human donor in good health. The specimen sequenced was CD8+ T cells from PBMCs.

The CDR3 DNA sequence: TGTGCCAGCGGACAGGTCTTCAATGAGCAGTTCTTC. Translation gives CASGQVFNEQFF. This chain joins TRBV7-8 and TRBJ2-1; 7 bases map to TRBD1. The CDR3 is 12 amino acids. The trim removed 8 bases at V and 6 bases at J, leaving 4 bases unmatched. The germline CDR1 and CDR2 sequences are SGHVS and FQNEAQ.